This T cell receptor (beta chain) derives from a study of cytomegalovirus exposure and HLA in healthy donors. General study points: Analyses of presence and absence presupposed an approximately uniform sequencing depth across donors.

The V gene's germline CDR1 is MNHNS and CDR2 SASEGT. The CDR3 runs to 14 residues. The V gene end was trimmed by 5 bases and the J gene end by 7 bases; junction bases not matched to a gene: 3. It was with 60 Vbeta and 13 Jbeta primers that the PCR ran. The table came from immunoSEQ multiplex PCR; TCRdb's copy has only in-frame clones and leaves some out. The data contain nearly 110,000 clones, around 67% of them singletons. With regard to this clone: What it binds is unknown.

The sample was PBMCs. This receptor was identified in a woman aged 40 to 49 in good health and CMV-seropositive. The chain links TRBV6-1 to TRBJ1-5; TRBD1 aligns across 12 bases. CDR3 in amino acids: CASSIGTGGQPQHF. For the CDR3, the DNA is TGTGCCAGCAGTATTGGGACAGGGGGCCAGCCCCAGCATTTT.